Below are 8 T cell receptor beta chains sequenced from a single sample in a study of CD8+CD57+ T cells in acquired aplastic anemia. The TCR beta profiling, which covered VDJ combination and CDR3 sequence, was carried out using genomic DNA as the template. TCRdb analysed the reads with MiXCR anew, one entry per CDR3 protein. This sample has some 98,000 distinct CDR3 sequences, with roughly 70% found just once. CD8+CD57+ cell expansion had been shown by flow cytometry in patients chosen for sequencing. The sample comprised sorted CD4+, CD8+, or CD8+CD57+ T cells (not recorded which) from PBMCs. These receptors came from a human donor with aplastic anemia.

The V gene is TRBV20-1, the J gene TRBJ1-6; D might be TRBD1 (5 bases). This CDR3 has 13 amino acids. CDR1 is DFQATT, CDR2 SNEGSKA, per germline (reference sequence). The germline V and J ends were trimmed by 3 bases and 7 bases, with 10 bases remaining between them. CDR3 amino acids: CSARGVRNSPLHF. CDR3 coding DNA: TGCAGTGCTAGGGGGGTCAGGAATTCACCCCTCCACTTT.

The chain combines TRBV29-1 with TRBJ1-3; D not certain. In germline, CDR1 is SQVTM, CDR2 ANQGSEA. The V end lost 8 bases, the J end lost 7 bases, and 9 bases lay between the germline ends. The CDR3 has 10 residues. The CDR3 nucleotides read TGCAGCTCAGTCGGCAACACCATATATTTT. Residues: CSSVGNTIYF.

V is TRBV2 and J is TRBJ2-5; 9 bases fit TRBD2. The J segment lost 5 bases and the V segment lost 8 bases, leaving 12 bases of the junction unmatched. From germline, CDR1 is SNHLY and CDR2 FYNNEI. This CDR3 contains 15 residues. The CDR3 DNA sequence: TGTGCCAGCCCCGGACAGCGGGAGGATGGTGAGACCCAGTACTTC. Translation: CASPGQREDGETQYF.

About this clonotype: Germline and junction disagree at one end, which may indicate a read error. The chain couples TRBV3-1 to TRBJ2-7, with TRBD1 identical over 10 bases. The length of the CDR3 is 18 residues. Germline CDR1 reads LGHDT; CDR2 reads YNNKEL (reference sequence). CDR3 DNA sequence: TGTGCCAGCAGCCAGGATTTACCCCCCGGGACAGGGGTCTTAGAGCAGTGCTTC. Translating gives CASSQDLPPGTGVLEQCF.

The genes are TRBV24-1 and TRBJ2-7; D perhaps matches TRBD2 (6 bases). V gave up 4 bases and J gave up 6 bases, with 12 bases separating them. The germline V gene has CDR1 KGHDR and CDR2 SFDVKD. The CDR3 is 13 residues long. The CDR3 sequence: CATSEAGTGEQYF. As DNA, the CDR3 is TGTGCCACCAGTGAGGCAGGGACTGGCGAGCAGTACTTC.

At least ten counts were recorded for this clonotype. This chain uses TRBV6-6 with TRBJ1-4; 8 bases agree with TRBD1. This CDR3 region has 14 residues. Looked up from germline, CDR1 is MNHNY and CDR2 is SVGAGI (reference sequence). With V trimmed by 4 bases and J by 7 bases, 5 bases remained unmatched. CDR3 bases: TGTGCCAGCAGTTGGCCAGGGGGCTCTGAAAAACTGTTTTTT. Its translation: CASSWPGGSEKLFF.

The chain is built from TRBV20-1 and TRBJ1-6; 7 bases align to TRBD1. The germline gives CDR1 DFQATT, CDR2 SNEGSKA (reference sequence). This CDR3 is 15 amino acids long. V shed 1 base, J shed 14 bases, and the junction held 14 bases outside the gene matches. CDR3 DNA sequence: TGCAGTGCTAGAGCCGGACAGGCGAACCTCGCGACCCTCCACTTT. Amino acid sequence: CSARAGQANLATLHF.

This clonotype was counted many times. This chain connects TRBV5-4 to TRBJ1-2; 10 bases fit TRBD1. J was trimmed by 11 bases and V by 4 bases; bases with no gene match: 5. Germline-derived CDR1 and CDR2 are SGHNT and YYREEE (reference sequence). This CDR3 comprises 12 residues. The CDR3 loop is CASSSGTGEYTF. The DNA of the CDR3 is TGTGCCAGCAGCAGCGGGACAGGGGAGTACACCTTC.